The 29 T cell receptor beta chains below all came from one sample that was sequenced in a study of blood T cell repertoires in COVID-19. Clones were read by immunoSEQ multiplex PCR, and TCRdb kept only the in-frame ones, dropping some. Counted here are roughly 180,000 clones, approximately 85% occurring once; the ten biggest clones make up roughly 8%. The specimen was peripheral blood. These receptors originate from a man in his forties or fifties who had recovered from COVID-19.

The chain links TRBV7-9 to TRBJ1-2; TRBD1 matches at 10 bases. Trimming at V came to 5 bases and at J to 4 bases, leaving 4 bases not matched to a gene. The CDR3 has 14 amino acids. Germline-derived CDR1 and CDR2 are SEHNR and FQNEAQ (reference sequence). The CDR3 nucleotides are TGTGCCAGCAGCCAGGACAGGGGGATCTATGGCTACACCTTC. Translated, it gives CASSQDRGIYGYTF.

In its sample, this clone was seen once. The V and J genes are TRBV13 and TRBJ1-6, with D perhaps matching TRBD1 (5 bases). This CDR3 has 14 amino acids. Germline lookup yields CDR1 PRHDT and CDR2 FYEKMQ (reference sequence). The V end lost 1 base, the J end lost 10 bases, and 11 bases lay between the germline ends. The CDR3 coding sequence is TGTGCCAGCAGCTTAGCGGACACACTCTCACCCCTCCACTTT. Translation: CASSLADTLSPLHF.

The rearrangement joins TRBV6-2 or TRBV6-3 to TRBJ2-2, with TRBD2 matching 14 bases. CDR1 MNHEY and CDR2 SVGEGT come from the germline V gene. This CDR3 is built from 15 residues. V shed 5 bases and J 11 bases; nucleotides not matched to a gene: 7. The CDR3 DNA reads as TGTGCCAGCAGTCCCGGGACTAGCGGGAGAAGAGAGCTGTTTTTT. Translation: CASSPGTSGRRELFF.

The chain recombines TRBV10-3 with TRBJ1-3, with D tentatively TRBD1 (5 bases). V was trimmed by 7 bases and J by 0 bases, leaving 13 bases between them. This CDR3 region has 15 residues. Germline V lookup: CDR1 ENHRY, CDR2 SYGVKD. CDR3: CAITLGLDSGNTIYF. CDR3 sequence (DNA): TGTGCCATCACCCTGGGACTAGACTCTGGAAACACCATATATTTT.

V usage is TRBV19 and J usage is TRBJ1-2; D ambiguous. V lost 3 bases and J 5 bases, leaving 13 bases between the germline ends. Germline values: CDR1 LNHDA, CDR2 SQIVND (reference sequence). CDR3 size: 14 residues. The CDR3 sequence: CASSISPGLYGYTF. The DNA of the CDR3 is TGTGCCAGTAGTATCTCGCCTGGGCTATATGGCTACACCTTC.

Regarding this clone: This CDR3 is also generated by other DNA sequences in the sample. The chain carries TRBV12-3 or TRBV12-4 and TRBJ1-2, with D hard to call. V was clipped by 1 base and J by 5 bases, with 8 bases between them. The CDR3 runs to 13 residues. The CDR3 DNA follows: TGTGCCAGCAGTTTAGGAACGGGTTATGGCTACACCTTC. Translating it yields CASSLGTGYGYTF.

This rearrangement joins TRBV2 to TRBJ2-7, with 12 bases that match TRBD2. The germline V gene has CDR1 SNHLY and CDR2 FYNNEI. With V trimmed by 10 bases and J by 4 bases, 5 bases remained unmatched. This CDR3 spans 13 amino acids. In DNA form, the CDR3 reads TGTGCCACTAGCGGGAGGGCCCCGTACGAGCAGTACTTC. It translates to CATSGRAPYEQYF.

The rearrangement joins TRBV7-8 to TRBJ1-4; D might be TRBD1 (5 bases). Germline values: CDR1 SGHVS, CDR2 FQNEAQ. The CDR3 extends over 15 amino acids. The ends were cut back, 1 base at V and 3 bases at J, with 9 bases in the middle. The CDR3 loop is CASSLGSGSNEKLFF. The CDR3 region has the DNA TGTGCCAGCAGCTTAGGCTCAGGGTCTAATGAAAAACTGTTTTTT.

This clone was seen only a few times. The chain combines TRBV4-1 with TRBJ1-5, with D unresolved. In germline, CDR1 is MGHRA, CDR2 YSYEKL. V lost 9 bases and J lost 3, with 18 bases in between. This CDR3 has 15 residues. CDR3 protein: CASAERTGNNQPQHF. The CDR3 region has the DNA TGCGCCAGTGCCGAGCGGACGGGAAACAATCAGCCCCAGCATTTT.

The chain is built from TRBV20-1 and TRBJ1-2, with a tentative D call TRBD1 (6 bases). CDR3 length: 14 amino acids. Germline V CDR1 and CDR2: DFQATT, SNEGSKA (reference sequence). V was cut by 3 bases and J by 1 base, with 12 bases left in between. For the CDR3, the DNA is TGCAGTGCTAGTCGGGACACTGATAACTATGGCTACACCTTC. It specifies CSASRDTDNYGYTF.

V is TRBV2 and J is TRBJ2-3, with D maybe TRBD2 (7 bases). V was clipped by 5 bases and J by 0 bases, with 15 bases between them. Germline lookup yields CDR1 SNHLY and CDR2 FYNNEI. The length of the CDR3 is 16 residues. CDR3 sequence: CASSRGGLGSTDTQYF. The CDR3 region has the DNA TGTGCCAGCAGTAGGGGGGGGCTCGGTAGCACAGATACGCAGTATTTT.

The chain joins TRBV29-1 to TRBJ1-5, with 9 positions matching TRBD1. CDR3 length: 12 residues. After removal of 4 bases from V and 7 bases from J, the junction contained 2 bases not matched to a gene. Germline lookup yields CDR1 SQVTM and CDR2 ANQGSEA. The CDR3 loop is CSVGTGDQPQHF. The CDR3, as DNA: TGCAGCGTTGGGACAGGGGACCAGCCCCAGCATTTT.

The chain is built from TRBV18 and TRBJ2-1; D uncertain. V was clipped by 0 bases and J by 2 bases, with 5 bases between them. This CDR3 has 14 residues. Germline V gives CDR1 KGHSH, CDR2 LQKENI. As DNA, the CDR3 is TGTGCCAGCTCACCACCGGCAACCTACAATGAGCAGTTCTTC. Protein product: CASSPPATYNEQFF.

This chain connects TRBV7-2 to TRBJ2-7, with 10 nucleotides matching TRBD2. The CDR3 runs 15 residues. Germline CDR1 SGHTA, CDR2 FQGNSA. J gave up 3 bases and V 5 bases, and 7 bases lay outside the gene matches. As DNA, the CDR3 is TGTGCCAGCAGCGGTAGCGGGGGGTCTAACTACGAGCAGTACTTC. This translates into CASSGSGGSNYEQYF.

The rearrangement joins TRBV29-1 to TRBJ2-7; D may be TRBD1 (5 bases). The CDR3 consists of 14 residues. Germline assignment: CDR1 SQVTM and CDR2 ANQGSEA. V lost 4 bases, J lost 0 bases, and 13 bases lay in between. The CDR3: CSVADSTNSYEQYF. CDR3 nucleotides: TGCAGCGTTGCCGACAGCACTAACTCCTACGAGCAGTACTTC.

This clone was found once. The genes are TRBV28 and TRBJ2-1; a weak D match, TRBD2 (6 bases). The germline CDR1 and CDR2 sequences are MDHEN and SYDVKM. V lost 3 bases and J 4 bases, leaving 7 bases between the germline ends. This CDR3 contains 13 residues. This CDR3 reads CASSFGGYNEQFF. CDR3 in DNA: TGTGCCAGCAGTTTTGGGGGGTACAATGAGCAGTTCTTC.

This chain joins TRBV19 and TRBJ2-3; no clear D. The CDR3 consists of 17 residues. CDR1 is LNHDA and CDR2 is SQIVND in the germline V gene (reference sequence). Trimming removed 4 bases at V and 0 bases at J, with 17 bases between. CDR3 residues: CASSKARSSSSTDTQYF. CDR3 coding DNA: TGTGCCAGTAGTAAAGCCCGGAGCAGCTCTAGCACAGATACGCAGTATTTT.

The chain combines TRBV6-2 or TRBV6-3 with TRBJ1-4, with D perhaps TRBD1 (6 bases). Germline V CDR1 and CDR2: MNHEY, SVGEGT. V was pared by 4 bases and J by 8 bases, with 11 bases between. The CDR3 length is 13 residues. DNA for the CDR3: TGTGCCAGCAGTTGGGGGGGCCGGGAAAAACTGTTTTTT. Its protein is CASSWGGREKLFF.

The CDR3 region is CASRRTTPTDTQYF. In nucleotides, the CDR3 is TGTGCCAGCAGACGGACTACCCCCACAGATACGCAGTATTTT. This chain links TRBV28 with TRBJ2-3; a possible D gene is TRBD2 (6 bases). With 6 bases removed from V and 2 bases from J, the gap between germline ends came to 12 bases. The CDR3 runs to 14 residues. In germline, CDR1 is MDHEN, CDR2 SYDVKM.

This chain joins TRBV7-9 and TRBJ1-2; 7 positions agree with TRBD1. From germline, CDR1 is SEHNR and CDR2 FQNEAQ (reference sequence). V gave up 5 bases and J gave up 7 bases; unmatched junction bases: 10. The CDR3 totals 14 residues. The CDR3 nucleotides read TGTGCCAGCAGCCCGAAGACAGGGTACCCTGGCTACACCTTC. It encodes CASSPKTGYPGYTF. The full variable domain, its missing parts supplied by reference TRBV7-9 and TRBJ1-2, is DTGVSQNPRHKITKRGQNVTFRCDPISEHNRLYWYRQTLGQGPEFLTYFQNEAQLEKSRLLSDRFSAERPKGSFSTLEIQRTEQGDSAMYLCASSPKTGYPGYTFGSGTRLTVV.

This clone turned up a few times. The V and J genes are TRBV2 and TRBJ2-7; 8 bases align to TRBD1. CDR3 length equals 12 residues. Per the germline V gene, CDR1 is SNHLY and CDR2 is FYNNEI. The trim removed 8 bases at V and 1 base at J, leaving 1 base unmatched. The CDR3 sequence is CASRQGSYEQYF. Here the CDR3 DNA reads TGTGCCAGCCGACAGGGGTCCTACGAGCAGTACTTC.

The chain has TRBV6-1 and TRBJ1-3; D gene ambiguous. Germline CDR1 and CDR2: MNHNS and SASEGT. This CDR3 spans 16 amino acids. Trimming stripped 1 base from V and 0 bases from J, with 10 bases between. Here the CDR3 reads CASSEGLMNSGNTIYF. The DNA of the CDR3 is TGTGCCAGCAGTGAAGGGCTCATGAACTCTGGAAACACCATATATTTT.

This chain links TRBV6-5 with TRBJ2-1, with 13 positions matching TRBD2. The germline V gene has CDR1 MNHEY and CDR2 SVGAGI. The CDR3 has 15 amino acids. The V and J ends lost 6 bases and 8 bases, in that order; junction bases with no gene match: 7. CDR3 in DNA: TGTGCCAGCAGCTCCGGGACTAGCGGGATAGATGAGCAGTTCTTC. Its translation: CASSSGTSGIDEQFF.

The rearrangement uses TRBV7-9 and TRBJ1-3, with unresolved D. The CDR3 covers 16 residues. V lost 0 bases and J 0 bases, leaving 9 bases between the germline ends. Germline values: CDR1 SEHNR, CDR2 FQNEAQ (reference sequence). CDR3 sequence (DNA): TGTGCCAGCAGCTTAGCGGGAGGGCGCTCTGGAAACACCATATATTTT. Amino acid sequence: CASSLAGGRSGNTIYF.

The V and J genes are TRBV7-8 and TRBJ1-1; D uncertain. V gave up 2 bases and J gave up 4 bases, with 8 bases separating them. The CDR3 totals 13 residues. Germline loops: CDR1 SGHVS, CDR2 FQNEAQ. CDR3 sequence reads: CASSLYGVTEAFF. In nucleotides, the CDR3 is TGTGCCAGCAGCTTATACGGGGTCACTGAAGCTTTCTTT.

The CDR3 bases are TGTGCCAGCAGCCCCCCGGGAATTGGTGAAAAACTGTTTTTT. It is translated as CASSPPGIGEKLFF. J is TRBJ1-4 and V is TRBV3-1 (or the pseudogene TRBV3-2); D uncertain. The ends were cut back, 4 bases at V and 7 bases at J, with 13 bases in the middle. The CDR3 length is 14 residues. CDR1 LGHDT and CDR2 YNNKEL come from the germline V gene (reference sequence).

This clone was detected only once. The chain joins TRBV4-1 to TRBJ1-1, with no clear D. The CDR3 length is 16 residues. V gave up 0 bases and J gave up 0 bases, with 11 bases separating them. The germline V gene has CDR1 MGHRA and CDR2 YSYEKL. The CDR3 sequence is CASSQDIHEMNTEAFF. DNA of the CDR3: TGCGCCAGCAGCCAAGATATTCACGAGATGAACACTGAAGCTTTCTTT.

The chain links TRBV5-1 to TRBJ1-4; D not resolved. This CDR3 spans 15 amino acids. The V and J ends lost 0 bases and 0 bases respectively, with 6 bases between them. CDR1 and CDR2 (germline): SGHRS, YFSETQ. The CDR3 reads CASSLGRATNEKLFF. DNA for the CDR3: TGCGCCAGCAGCTTGGGTCGTGCAACTAATGAAAAACTGTTTTTT.

This clone has only a few counts. CDR3 amino acids: CASSTGTGLNTEAFF. Here the CDR3 DNA reads TGTGCCAGTAGTACTGGGACAGGGTTGAACACTGAAGCTTTCTTT. The chain joins TRBV19 to TRBJ1-1; 9 positions agree with TRBD1. The CDR3 has 15 residues. Germline values: CDR1 LNHDA, CDR2 SQIVND (reference sequence). Unmatched junction bases numbered 3, after V lost 4 bases and J lost 0 bases.